This passage covers 30 T cell receptor beta chains from one sample sequenced in a study of a mutant IDH1 vaccine in newly diagnosed glioma. These receptors are not linked to any known antigen. Noted time point: week 5, during vaccination. One vaccine dose held 300 ug of mutant IDH1 20-mer peptide and came with topical imiquimod. Sequenced by immunoSEQ multiplex PCR; TCRdb stores in-frame clones only, minus some. The sample consists of tens of thousands of clones, roughly 78% of them appearing once. The sequencing here drew on PBMCs, taken from a glioma patient whose treatment included an IDH1 peptide vaccine. The receptors come from a man aged 50 to 59 with glioma.

The V call is TRBV6-4, the J call TRBJ2-3; tentative D call: TRBD1 (5 bases). Per germline, CDR1 MRHNA and CDR2 SNTAGT. The germline V and J ends were trimmed by 4 bases and 2 bases, with 16 bases remaining between them. CDR3 length equals 16 residues. The chain's CDR3 is CASSAWAGSLTDTQYF. CDR3 bases: TGTGCCAGCAGTGCCTGGGCAGGGTCTCTCACAGATACGCAGTATTTT.

The chain is built from TRBV19 and TRBJ2-5; 8 bases agree with TRBD1. The CDR3 spans 14 residues. Per the germline V gene, CDR1 is LNHDA and CDR2 is SQIVND (reference sequence). The V segment lost 3 bases and the J segment 2 bases; nucleotides outside the gene matches: 2. The CDR3 loop reads CASSIRGRQETQYF. For the CDR3, the DNA is TGTGCCAGTAGTATCAGGGGGCGGCAAGAGACCCAGTACTTC.

The chain carries TRBV19 and TRBJ2-3; D remains unclear. Germline V gene data show CDR1 as LNHDA and CDR2 as SQIVND (reference sequence). This CDR3 comprises 14 residues. Trimming stripped 6 bases from V and 2 bases from J, with 12 bases between. DNA of the CDR3: TGTGCCAGTAGAGAGGACGGATACACAGATACGCAGTATTTT. Amino acid sequence: CASREDGYTDTQYF.

The chain carries TRBV27 and TRBJ2-7; either TRBD1 or TRBD2 may supply D (6 bases each). Trimming took 5 bases from V and 3 from J, leaving 17 bases between them. Germline values: CDR1 MNHEY, CDR2 SMNVEV (reference sequence). CDR3 length equals 15 residues. DNA of the CDR3: TGTGCCAGCAGTCCTACAGGAGGGGGATTCTACGAGCAGTACTTC. This sequence encodes CASSPTGGGFYEQYF.

This clone is deemed medium-sized. This chain links TRBV7-9 with TRBJ2-1, with 7 bases fitting TRBD1. This CDR3 contains 14 residues. J lost 4 bases, V lost 5 bases, and 5 bases had no gene match. Germline assignment: CDR1 SEHNR and CDR2 FQNEAQ (reference sequence). The DNA of the CDR3 is TGTGCCAGCAGCCTTAAGGGACAGTACAATGAGCAGTTCTTC. Its translation is CASSLKGQYNEQFF.

V usage is TRBV9 and J usage is TRBJ2-5; 14 bases align to TRBD2. V lost 0 bases to trimming and J lost 4 bases; unmatched junction nucleotides: 5. The CDR3 extends over 17 amino acids. Germline V gives CDR1 SGDLS, CDR2 YYNGEE. CDR3 residues: CASSVGGLAGEGETQYF. In DNA, the CDR3 is TGTGCCAGCAGCGTAGGGGGACTAGCGGGGGAAGGAGAGACCCAGTACTTC.

V gene TRBV19 combines with J gene TRBJ1-5; D gene uncertain. The ends were cut back, 4 bases at V and 0 bases at J, with 19 bases in the middle. The germline gives CDR1 LNHDA, CDR2 SQIVND (reference sequence). The CDR3 is made up of 18 amino acids. The CDR3 DNA sequence: TGTGCCAGTAGTAACCCGGGAGGAGCAGTATATAGCAATCAGCCCCAGCATTTT. It specifies CASSNPGGAVYSNQPQHF.

This chain joins TRBV9 and TRBJ2-7; D gene ambiguous. Germline-derived CDR1 and CDR2 are SGDLS and YYNGEE. This CDR3 comprises 15 residues. Between the trimmed V and J ends, which lost 1 base and 6 bases, there was a span of 17 bases. The CDR3 DNA sequence: TGTGCCAGCAGCGTATCGGGCCGTCTAGTGGGCGAGCAGTACTTC. Translating gives CASSVSGRLVGEQYF.

The rearrangement links TRBV5-1 to TRBJ2-7; D gene uncertain. Trimming took 4 bases from V and 6 from J, leaving 14 bases between them. From germline, CDR1 is SGHRS and CDR2 YFSETQ. The CDR3 has 13 amino acids. The CDR3 DNA reads as TGCGCCAGCAGCGCCACCGCAAGGGTCGAGCAGTACTTC. Translation gives CASSATARVEQYF.

This sequence joins TRBV29-1 and TRBJ2-7; 12 positions match TRBD1. V lost 2 bases to trimming and J lost 4 bases; unmatched junction nucleotides: 6. In germline, CDR1 is SQVTM, CDR2 ANQGSEA. CDR3 length equals 15 residues. In DNA form, the CDR3 reads TGCAGCGTTGAAAAGGGACAGGGGGCGAAGTACGAGCAGTACTTC. Protein product: CSVEKGQGAKYEQYF.

V gene TRBV6-1 combines with J gene TRBJ1-2; D is uncertain. Germline V CDR1 and CDR2: MNHNS, SASEGT. Trimming cost V 5 bases and J 5 bases, with 6 bases left between them. The CDR3 covers 11 residues. In DNA, the CDR3 is TGTGCCAGCAGTAACGGATATGGCTACACCTTC. Encoded protein: CASSNGYGYTF.

The CDR3 here is CASSILTPRGQETQYF. The CDR3 DNA sequence: TGTGCCAGTAGTATTTTGACTCCCAGGGGCCAAGAGACCCAGTACTTC. V gene TRBV19 combines with J gene TRBJ2-5; D is perhaps TRBD1 (6 bases). CDR3 size: 16 residues. Germline lookup yields CDR1 LNHDA and CDR2 SQIVND (reference sequence). Trimming cost V 3 bases and J 1 base, with 15 bases left between them.

The chain uses TRBV5-4 and TRBJ2-1, with D uncertain. Germline values: CDR1 SGHNT, CDR2 YYREEE (reference sequence). Trimming cost V 1 base and J 0 bases, with 11 bases left between them. This CDR3 is built from 16 residues. The CDR3 reads CASSLSAVSSYNEQFF. The CDR3 region has the DNA TGTGCCAGCAGCTTGAGTGCGGTGAGCTCCTACAATGAGCAGTTCTTC.

The chain has TRBV5-6 and TRBJ2-2; 8 positions match TRBD1. With V trimmed by 1 base and J by 4 bases, 6 bases remained unmatched. The CDR3 is 16 amino acids. Per germline, CDR1 SGHDT and CDR2 YYEEEE. The CDR3 DNA reads TGTGCCAGCAGCTTGCCGGGACAGGAGCCCACCGGGGAGCTGTTTTTT. Amino acid sequence: CASSLPGQEPTGELFF.

The chain couples TRBV27 to TRBJ1-1, with 9 bases that match TRBD1. Per the germline V gene, CDR1 is MNHEY and CDR2 is SMNVEV (reference sequence). J was trimmed by 2 bases and V by 6 bases; bases with no gene match: 7. CDR3 length: 15 residues. CDR3 nucleotides: TGTGCCAGCAGCGACAGGGGGGGACGAAACACTGAAGCTTTCTTT. Encoded protein: CASSDRGGRNTEAFF.

In this sample, this clone turned up a few times. V gene TRBV19 combines with J gene TRBJ1-1, with D maybe TRBD1 (6 bases). Trimming cost V 5 bases and J 0 bases, with 10 bases left between them. Per the germline V gene, CDR1 is LNHDA and CDR2 is SQIVND (reference sequence). The CDR3 covers 14 residues. CDR3 amino acids: CASSPTGMNTEAFF. CDR3 DNA: TGTGCCAGTAGTCCTACAGGGATGAACACTGAAGCTTTCTTT.

This clone was observed a single time. The chain recombines TRBV27 with TRBJ1-6; 7 bases match TRBD1. The CDR3 is 17 residues long. CDR1 MNHEY and CDR2 SMNVEV come from the germline V gene (reference sequence). V lost 4 bases to trimming and J lost 3 bases; unmatched junction nucleotides: 9. The CDR3 DNA follows: TGTGCCAGCAGTTCCAACAGGGGAGGAGGCTATAATTCACCCCTCCACTTT. It is translated as CASSSNRGGGYNSPLHF.

The CDR3 DNA is TGTGCCAGCAAAAACGGCAGCTCTGGGGCCAACGTCCTGACTTTC. This translates into CASKNGSSGANVLTF. The chain has TRBV5-5 and TRBJ2-6; D unresolved. V was shortened by 6 bases and J by 0 bases, with 10 bases between the two germline ends. Germline CDR1 SGHKS, CDR2 YYEKEE (reference sequence). This CDR3 spans 15 amino acids.

The gene calls are TRBV19 and TRBJ1-4; perhaps TRBD1 as D (6 bases). Trimming pared 5 bases from V and 8 bases from J, leaving 15 bases between. This CDR3 region has 14 residues. The germline V gene has CDR1 LNHDA and CDR2 SQIVND (reference sequence). CDR3 DNA: TGTGCCAGTAGTTACAACAGGGTAGGAGAAAAACTGTTTTTT. Its protein is CASSYNRVGEKLFF.

This clone was counted a few times. The gene calls are TRBV7-3 and TRBJ2-1; possibly TRBD2 for D (5 bases). Germline CDR1 SGHTA, CDR2 FQGTGA. Between the trimmed V and J ends, which lost 2 bases and 10 bases, there was a span of 12 bases. CDR3 length equals 13 residues. CDR3 sequence (DNA): TGTGCCAGCAGCTTAGACCGGGATGGGGAGCAGTTCTTC. Residues: CASSLDRDGEQFF.

By share, this clone counts as medium-sized. The chain is built from TRBV5-5 and TRBJ1-2, with TRBD1 matching 10 bases. Trimming took 6 bases from V and 2 from J; bases not matched to a gene: 7. This CDR3 region has 15 residues. Germline CDR1 SGHKS, CDR2 YYEKEE (reference sequence). The CDR3 region is CASNEPGQGNYGYTF. Here the CDR3 DNA reads TGTGCCAGCAACGAACCGGGACAGGGGAACTATGGCTACACCTTC.

This clone was seen a handful of times. CDR3 sequence: CASRRRTGWREKLFF. The DNA for the CDR3 is TGTGCCAGCAGACGCCGGACAGGGTGGCGTGAAAAACTGTTTTTT. The chain is built from TRBV11-2 and TRBJ1-4; 8 bases map to TRBD1. With 6 bases clipped from V and 7 bases from J, the junction kept 10 bases outside the gene matches. The CDR3 spans 15 residues. Germline V gene sequence: CDR1 SGHAT, CDR2 FQNNGV.

Here the CDR3 reads CASSQALRTGELFF. The CDR3 DNA reads TGCGCCAGCAGCCAAGCCCTACGCACCGGGGAGCTGTTTTTT. The J gene is TRBJ2-2, the V gene TRBV4-1; D is ambiguous. Trimming removed 1 base from V and 4 bases from J, with 7 bases in between. There are 14 residues in the CDR3. Germline-derived CDR1 and CDR2 are MGHRA and YSYEKL.

This chain links TRBV6-5 with TRBJ2-3, with D maybe TRBD1 (6 bases). V lost 2 bases and J 2 bases, leaving 11 bases between the germline ends. In germline, CDR1 is MNHEY, CDR2 SVGAGI. The CDR3 contains 15 residues. CDR3 region: CASSYTGSYTDTQYF. For the CDR3, the DNA is TGTGCCAGCAGTTACACAGGGAGCTACACAGATACGCAGTATTTT.

This chain joins TRBV27 and TRBJ2-3; 9 nucleotides align to TRBD2. After removal of 3 bases from V and 0 bases from J, the junction contained 4 bases not matched to a gene. From germline, CDR1 is MNHEY and CDR2 SMNVEV (reference sequence). The CDR3 contains 16 residues. DNA for the CDR3: TGTGCCAGCAGTTTTCTAGCGGGACATAGCACAGATACGCAGTATTTT. Translating it yields CASSFLAGHSTDTQYF.

The gene calls are TRBV30 and TRBJ2-2; TRBD2 aligns across 10 bases. The germline gives CDR1 GTSNPN, CDR2 SVGIG (reference sequence). This CDR3 has 16 residues. Germline trimming cut 2 bases from V and 6 bases from J; bases unmatched to any gene: 9. CDR3 protein: CAWSLSGTSEAGELFF. CDR3 sequence (DNA): TGTGCCTGGAGTCTCTCCGGGACTAGCGAGGCCGGGGAGCTGTTTTTT.

This clone appeared a single time. This chain joins TRBV19 and TRBJ1-3; the match to TRBD1 covers 7 bases. This CDR3 has 16 amino acids. CDR1 is LNHDA and CDR2 is SQIVND in the germline V gene (reference sequence). Losses at the gene ends were 5 bases for V and 4 bases for J; bases not matched to a gene: 11. CDR3 coding DNA: TGTGCCAGTAGTCTCCCGGGACAGAGAGAAGGAAACACCATATATTTT. Translating it yields CASSLPGQREGNTIYF.

The genes are TRBV15 and TRBJ1-3; D call uncertain. The germline V gene has CDR1 LNHNV and CDR2 YYDKDF (reference sequence). The CDR3 is 12 residues long. The V end was cut by 0 bases, the J end by 5 bases, with 2 bases between. Written as DNA, the CDR3 is TGTGCCACCAGCAGAGATAGAAACACCATATATTTT. Protein sequence: CATSRDRNTIYF.

As DNA, the CDR3 is TGTGCCAGCAGCGCCGGGACGGCTAGCAATCAGCCCCAGCATTTT. It encodes CASSAGTASNQPQHF. The V and J genes are TRBV2 and TRBJ1-5; D is possibly TRBD1 (5 bases). Trimming shortened V by 6 bases and J by 0 bases, and 12 bases separated the two germline ends. Germline V gives CDR1 SNHLY, CDR2 FYNNEI. The CDR3 runs to 15 residues.

In nucleotides, the CDR3 is TGTGCCAGCAGTTATTTGTTGGGGAAACAGCCCCAGCATTTT. Its translation: CASSYLLGKQPQHF. The chain joins TRBV6-6 to TRBJ1-5; D is ambiguous. CDR1 is MNHNY, CDR2 SVGAGI, per germline (reference sequence). The length of the CDR3 is 14 residues. Trimming cost V 3 bases and J 7 bases, with 13 bases left between them.